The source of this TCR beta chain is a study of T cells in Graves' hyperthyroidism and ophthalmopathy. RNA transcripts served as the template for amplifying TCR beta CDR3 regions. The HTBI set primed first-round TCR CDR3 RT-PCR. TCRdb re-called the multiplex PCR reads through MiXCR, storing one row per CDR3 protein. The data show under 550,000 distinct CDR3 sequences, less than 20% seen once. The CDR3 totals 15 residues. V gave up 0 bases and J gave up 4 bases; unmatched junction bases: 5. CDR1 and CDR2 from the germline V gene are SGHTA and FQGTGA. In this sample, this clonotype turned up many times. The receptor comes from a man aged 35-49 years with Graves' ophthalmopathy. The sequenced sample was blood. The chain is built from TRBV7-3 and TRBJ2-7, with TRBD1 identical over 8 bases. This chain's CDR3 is CASSLTPGQGYEQYF. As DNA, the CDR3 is TGTGCCAGCAGCTTAACGCCTGGACAGGGTTACGAGCAGTACTTC.